This T cell receptor beta chain was captured by sequencing in a study of somatic mutations in cytotoxic T cells in rheumatoid arthritis. Germline loops: CDR1 LNHNV, CDR2 YYDKDF (reference sequence). The CDR3 length is 16 residues. Original processing notes: Seldom did patient CD8+ clones exceeding 1% match published virus-specific TCRB sequences. Here immunoSEQ multiplex PCR was the method, and the copy in TCRdb shows in-frame clones only, minus some. V and J calls and clone size follow that table, whereas D and trimming were derived from the DNA. This sample carries about 18,000 clones, around 67% of them seen once, and the ten largest clones take about 18%. Overall study results and limits: Healthy controls showed no age-related rise in CD8+ clonality, whereas rheumatoid arthritis patients did.

This clone was seen a single time. Its antigen is still unknown. The source material was CD8+ T cells sorted from blood. This TCR was recovered from an adult with rheumatoid arthritis. The chain is built from TRBV15 and TRBJ2-5, with TRBD1 identical over 9 bases. Judging by the DNA end, TRBJ2-7 fits better; the J call may be wrong. CDR3 amino acids: CATSRDLDRGAYEQYF. CDR3 DNA sequence: TGTGCCACCAGCAGAGATCTGGACAGGGGAGCCTACGAGCAGTACTTC.